The rows below give T cell receptor beta chains drawn from one sample of a study of blood T cell repertoires in COVID-19. Clones were sequenced by immunoSEQ multiplex PCR, and TCRdb holds only the in-frame ones, with some missing. Seen here are roughly 480,000 clones, nearly 90% observed once, and the top ten hold roughly 0.92%. Sequencing used peripheral blood. The receptors derive from a man younger than 35 with COVID-19, enrolled during active disease. Both conserved end residues are part of each CDR3. Fields, in order: J gene, V gene, clone size, D gene, CDR3 DNA, CDR3 protein. A D gene is named only where the DNA matches it firmly. Where a row states a size, it is once, few, many or the class of an expanded clone; other rows omit it.

J gene: TRBJ2-3
V gene: TRBV6-6
clone size: .
D gene: TRBD1
CDR3 DNA: TGTGCCAGCAGTTACTCGACAGGGAACACAGATACGCAGTATTTT
CDR3 protein: CASSYSTGNTDTQYF

J gene: TRBJ2-3
V gene: TRBV21-1
clone size: .
D gene: .
CDR3 DNA: TGTGCCAGCAGCAAAGCGGACCGGGACAGGGAGACAGATACGCAGTATTTT
CDR3 protein: CASSKADRDRETDTQYF

J gene: TRBJ2-7
V gene: TRBV5-1
clone size: .
D gene: TRBD1
CDR3 DNA: TGCGCCAGCAGTTGGGACAGGGTCTACGAGCAGTACTTC
CDR3 protein: CASSWDRVYEQYF

J gene: TRBJ1-2
V gene: TRBV5-1
clone size: .
D gene: TRBD1
CDR3 DNA: TGCGCCAGCAGCACCGGGACAGGGTTGGACTACACCTTC
CDR3 protein: CASSTGTGLDYTF

J gene: TRBJ2-1
V gene: TRBV5-8
clone size: .
D gene: TRBD2
CDR3 DNA: TGTGCCAGCAGCTTGGACGGGAGGGTCAACAATGAGCAGTTCTTC
CDR3 protein: CASSLDGRVNNEQFF

J gene: TRBJ2-7
V gene: TRBV7-6
clone size: .
D gene: .
CDR3 DNA: TGTGCCAGCAGCCAGTTGGCGGACGAGCAGTACTTC
CDR3 protein: CASSQLADEQYF

J gene: TRBJ1-3
V gene: TRBV2
clone size: .
D gene: TRBD1
CDR3 DNA: TGTGCCACCCACAGGGGACAGGGCGGGTTTGGAAACACCATATATTTT
CDR3 protein: CATHRGQGGFGNTIYF

J gene: TRBJ2-7
V gene: TRBV4-1
clone size: .
D gene: TRBD2
CDR3 DNA: TGCGCCAGCAGCCAAGAGCGACTAGCGGCCTACGAGCAGTACTTC
CDR3 protein: CASSQERLAAYEQYF

J gene: TRBJ2-5
V gene: TRBV27
clone size: .
D gene: TRBD2
CDR3 DNA: TGTGCCAGCAGACTAGCGGGGGGTGAGACCCAGTACTTC
CDR3 protein: CASRLAGGETQYF

J gene: TRBJ1-1
V gene: TRBV5-1
clone size: .
D gene: .
CDR3 DNA: TGCGCCAGCAGCTTGGAAGGGGGAATCACTGAAGCTTTCTTT
CDR3 protein: CASSLEGGITEAFF

J gene: TRBJ2-1
V gene: TRBV5-1
clone size: .
D gene: TRBD1
CDR3 DNA: TGCGCCAGCAGTCCCTGGACAGGGGGCAAAAATGAGCAGTTCTTC
CDR3 protein: CASSPWTGGKNEQFF

J gene: TRBJ1-3
V gene: TRBV5-1
clone size: .
D gene: .
CDR3 DNA: TGCGCCAGCAGCTTGGCTCAGGCAGGAAACACCATATATTTT
CDR3 protein: CASSLAQAGNTIYF

J gene: TRBJ1-4
V gene: TRBV5-6
clone size: .
D gene: .
CDR3 DNA: TGTGCCAGCAGCCGGGGGGCCCTACGAGAAAAACTGTTTTTT
CDR3 protein: CASSRGALREKLFF

J gene: TRBJ1-5
V gene: TRBV15
clone size: .
D gene: .
CDR3 DNA: TGTGCCACCAGCAGAAAGCAGGGTATTGGCAATCAGCCCCAGCATTTT
CDR3 protein: CATSRKQGIGNQPQHF

J gene: TRBJ1-1
V gene: TRBV2
clone size: .
D gene: .
CDR3 DNA: TGTGCCAGCAGTCCGATGTGGGGGGTCCCTGAAGCTTTCTTT
CDR3 protein: CASSPMWGVPEAFF

J gene: TRBJ1-2
V gene: TRBV5-1
clone size: .
D gene: .
CDR3 DNA: TGCGCCAGCAGACCTGGGCTTAACAGAGATGGCTACACCTTC
CDR3 protein: CASRPGLNRDGYTF

J gene: TRBJ1-5
V gene: TRBV6-1
clone size: .
D gene: .
CDR3 DNA: TGTGCCAGCAGTGAAGGTCCAGATCAGCCCCAGCATTTT
CDR3 protein: CASSEGPDQPQHF

J gene: TRBJ2-5
V gene: TRBV4-1
clone size: .
D gene: TRBD2
CDR3 DNA: TGCGCCAGCAGCCGGACTAGCGGGGAAGAGACCCAGTACTTC
CDR3 protein: CASSRTSGEETQYF

J gene: TRBJ2-7
V gene: TRBV5-4
clone size: .
D gene: .
CDR3 DNA: TGTGCCAGCAGCTCCTTCCCGGACGAGCAGTACTTC
CDR3 protein: CASSSFPDEQYF

J gene: TRBJ2-1
V gene: TRBV7-9
clone size: .
D gene: TRBD2
CDR3 DNA: TGTGCCAGCAGCCTAGGATCGAGCGGGAGGGGCAATGAGCAGTTCTTC
CDR3 protein: CASSLGSSGRGNEQFF

J gene: TRBJ2-5
V gene: TRBV7-9
clone size: .
D gene: .
CDR3 DNA: TGTGCCAGCAGCTTCTTGACAGCACAAGAGACCCAGTACTTC
CDR3 protein: CASSFLTAQETQYF

J gene: TRBJ2-1
V gene: TRBV30
clone size: .
D gene: .
CDR3 DNA: TGTGCCTGGACATCTACGGGGAGCTCCTACAATGAGCAGTTCTTC
CDR3 protein: CAWTSTGSSYNEQFF

J gene: TRBJ2-1
V gene: TRBV29-1
clone size: .
D gene: TRBD2
CDR3 DNA: TGCAGCGTTGAAGGGATACTAGCGGGAGGGGAATATAGCTCCTACAATGAGCAGTTCTTC
CDR3 protein: CSVEGILAGGEYSSYNEQFF

J gene: TRBJ2-3
V gene: TRBV2
clone size: .
D gene: TRBD2
CDR3 DNA: TGTGCCAGCAGTGAATCTAGCGGGATGACAGATACGCAGTATTTT
CDR3 protein: CASSESSGMTDTQYF

J gene: TRBJ1-5
V gene: TRBV19
clone size: .
D gene: TRBD1
CDR3 DNA: TGTGCCAGTTCACAGGGGGCCGATATTTTCCAGCCCCAGCATTTT
CDR3 protein: CASSQGADIFQPQHF

J gene: TRBJ2-1
V gene: TRBV28
clone size: .
D gene: .
CDR3 DNA: TGTGCCAGCACCCCGGCTTCCGGCGGGAAGGTTGAGCAGTTCTTC
CDR3 protein: CASTPASGGKVEQFF

J gene: TRBJ2-1
V gene: TRBV9
clone size: .
D gene: .
CDR3 DNA: TGTGCCAGCAGCGTAGTCGAGGGAGGCCTATACAATGAGCAGTTCTTC
CDR3 protein: CASSVVEGGLYNEQFF

J gene: TRBJ2-5
V gene: TRBV11-2
clone size: .
D gene: TRBD2
CDR3 DNA: TGTGCCAGCAGGGGGACTAGCGGGAGAACCCTCGAGACCCAGTACTTC
CDR3 protein: CASRGTSGRTLETQYF

J gene: TRBJ2-2
V gene: TRBV7-3
clone size: .
D gene: TRBD2
CDR3 DNA: TGTGCCAGCAGCTTAGATATTAGCGGGAGTGCCAACACCGGGGAGCTGTTTTTT
CDR3 protein: CASSLDISGSANTGELFF

J gene: TRBJ2-6
V gene: TRBV4-1
clone size: few
D gene: .
CDR3 DNA: TGCGCCAGCAGCCAAGACAGGGGTGGGGCCAACGTCCTGACTTTC
CDR3 protein: CASSQDRGGANVLTF

J gene: TRBJ1-2
V gene: TRBV6-5
clone size: .
D gene: .
CDR3 DNA: TGTGCCAGCAGTTCCCTGGGGGCTGTAGGCTACACCTTC
CDR3 protein: CASSSLGAVGYTF

J gene: TRBJ1-1
V gene: TRBV29-1
clone size: once
D gene: .
CDR3 DNA: TGCAGCGTTGACTTCGGGAGCTCGGGGGGCACTGAAGCTTTCTTT
CDR3 protein: CSVDFGSSGGTEAFF

J gene: TRBJ2-7
V gene: TRBV19
clone size: .
D gene: TRBD2
CDR3 DNA: TGTGCCAGTAGTATCCGGGAGGAGTCCTACGAGCAGTACTTC
CDR3 protein: CASSIREESYEQYF

J gene: TRBJ2-1
V gene: TRBV2
clone size: .
D gene: TRBD1
CDR3 DNA: TGTGCCAGCTCGGACAGGGTCTACAATGAGCAGTTCTTC
CDR3 protein: CASSDRVYNEQFF

J gene: TRBJ2-1
V gene: TRBV9
clone size: few
D gene: TRBD1
CDR3 DNA: TGTGCCAGGGCCGGGACAGATGGGCCTAACAATGAGCAGTTCTTC
CDR3 protein: CARAGTDGPNNEQFF

J gene: TRBJ2-3
V gene: TRBV4-2
clone size: .
D gene: TRBD2
CDR3 DNA: TGTGCCAGCAGCCCCCTAGCGGGGGGGCCAAGAGATACGCAGTATTTT
CDR3 protein: CASSPLAGGPRDTQYF

J gene: TRBJ2-3
V gene: TRBV27
clone size: .
D gene: TRBD2
CDR3 DNA: TGTGCCAGCAATCGAGACCGTCTAGCGGGGAATACGCAGTATTTT
CDR3 protein: CASNRDRLAGNTQYF

J gene: TRBJ1-4
V gene: TRBV11-2
clone size: .
D gene: .
CDR3 DNA: TGTGCCAGCAGCCCCACGGGACTAGCTAATGAAAAACTGTTTTTT
CDR3 protein: CASSPTGLANEKLFF

J gene: TRBJ2-2
V gene: TRBV4-1
clone size: .
D gene: TRBD1
CDR3 DNA: TGCGCCAGCAGCCAAGCGGCCAGGGGGAACGGGGAGCTGTTTTTT
CDR3 protein: CASSQAARGNGELFF

J gene: TRBJ2-7
V gene: TRBV3-1/TRBV3-2
clone size: .
D gene: .
CDR3 DNA: TGTGCCAGCAGCCACGCGGGCCACGAGCAGTACTTC
CDR3 protein: CASSHAGHEQYF

J gene: TRBJ1-1
V gene: TRBV6-5
clone size: .
D gene: .
CDR3 DNA: TGTGCCAGCAGTTACCGACAGGTCGTCGCTGAAGCTTTCTTT
CDR3 protein: CASSYRQVVAEAFF

J gene: TRBJ2-1
V gene: TRBV9
clone size: once
D gene: TRBD2
CDR3 DNA: TGTGCCAGCAGCGTGGGACTAGCGGGAGACCATGAGCAGTTCTTC
CDR3 protein: CASSVGLAGDHEQFF

J gene: TRBJ2-7
V gene: TRBV11-3
clone size: .
D gene: .
CDR3 DNA: TGTGCCAGCAGCCACACTACCCTCCCTCACTACGAGCAGTACTTC
CDR3 protein: CASSHTTLPHYEQYF

J gene: TRBJ2-5
V gene: TRBV11-2
clone size: .
D gene: .
CDR3 DNA: TGTGCCAGCAGCTTAACACCCGGACTACGAGAGACCCAGTACTTC
CDR3 protein: CASSLTPGLRETQYF

J gene: TRBJ1-2
V gene: TRBV7-2
clone size: few
D gene: TRBD1
CDR3 DNA: TGTGCCAGCAGAACCGGGACAGGGGGTTGGGGCTACACCTTC
CDR3 protein: CASRTGTGGWGYTF

J gene: TRBJ2-5
V gene: TRBV3-1/TRBV3-2
clone size: .
D gene: .
CDR3 DNA: TGTGCCAGCAGCTCCAGAGAGACCCAGTACTTC
CDR3 protein: CASSSRETQYF

J gene: TRBJ2-3
V gene: TRBV7-9
clone size: many
D gene: .
CDR3 DNA: TGTGCCAGCAGCTTACGCGGGGCTAGCACAGATACGCAGTATTTT
CDR3 protein: CASSLRGASTDTQYF

J gene: TRBJ1-5
V gene: TRBV19
clone size: .
D gene: TRBD1
CDR3 DNA: TGTGCCAGTAGTATTGGGGACAGGGGGGTTCAGCCCCAGCATTTT
CDR3 protein: CASSIGDRGVQPQHF

J gene: TRBJ2-5
V gene: TRBV7-8
clone size: .
D gene: .
CDR3 DNA: TGTGCCAGCAGCCACCCAGGGATCCAAGAGACCCAGTACTTC
CDR3 protein: CASSHPGIQETQYF

J gene: TRBJ2-7
V gene: TRBV5-1
clone size: few
D gene: .
CDR3 DNA: TGCGCCAGCAGCTTGGTTGCGAATAGCCGCGAGCAGTACTTC
CDR3 protein: CASSLVANSREQYF

J gene: TRBJ2-2
V gene: TRBV24-1
clone size: .
D gene: TRBD1
CDR3 DNA: TGTGCCACCAGTGATACCGGGACAGGGAACACCGGGGAGCTGTTTTTT
CDR3 protein: CATSDTGTGNTGELFF

J gene: TRBJ2-5
V gene: TRBV6-2/TRBV6-3
clone size: .
D gene: TRBD2
CDR3 DNA: TGTGCCAGCAGTTACTCGATACGACTAGCGGGGGGGCCGGGGGAGACCCAGTACTTC
CDR3 protein: CASSYSIRLAGGPGETQYF

J gene: TRBJ2-1
V gene: TRBV4-2
clone size: .
D gene: .
CDR3 DNA: TGTGCCAGCAGCCAAGGGACTCCTACTCTAAATGAGCAGTTCTTC
CDR3 protein: CASSQGTPTLNEQFF

J gene: TRBJ2-5
V gene: TRBV24-1
clone size: .
D gene: TRBD1
CDR3 DNA: TGTGCCACCAGTGATACAGGGGGCGAAGAGACCCAGTACTTC
CDR3 protein: CATSDTGGEETQYF

J gene: TRBJ1-3
V gene: TRBV3-1/TRBV3-2
clone size: .
D gene: .
CDR3 DNA: TGTGCCAGCAGCCGCGGTGTGGCGGCAGCCTCTGGAAACACCATATATTTT
CDR3 protein: CASSRGVAAASGNTIYF

J gene: TRBJ2-3
V gene: TRBV2
clone size: .
D gene: TRBD2
CDR3 DNA: TGTGCCAGCAGAACCGTTGCTTTCATAGCGGGAGTTACAGATACGCAGTATTTT
CDR3 protein: CASRTVAFIAGVTDTQYF

J gene: TRBJ1-1
V gene: TRBV19
clone size: .
D gene: TRBD1
CDR3 DNA: TGTGCCAGTAGTCCTACAGGGGGCGATACTGAAGCTTTCTTT
CDR3 protein: CASSPTGGDTEAFF

J gene: TRBJ2-3
V gene: TRBV10-3
clone size: .
D gene: TRBD2
CDR3 DNA: TGTGCCATCAGCGACAGGACTAGCGGAACTTCAACTAGCACAGATACGCAGTATTTT
CDR3 protein: CAISDRTSGTSTSTDTQYF

J gene: TRBJ2-5
V gene: TRBV6-5
clone size: .
D gene: TRBD2
CDR3 DNA: TGTGCCAGCAGTTTTACCGGGACTAACCAAGAGACCCAGTACTTC
CDR3 protein: CASSFTGTNQETQYF